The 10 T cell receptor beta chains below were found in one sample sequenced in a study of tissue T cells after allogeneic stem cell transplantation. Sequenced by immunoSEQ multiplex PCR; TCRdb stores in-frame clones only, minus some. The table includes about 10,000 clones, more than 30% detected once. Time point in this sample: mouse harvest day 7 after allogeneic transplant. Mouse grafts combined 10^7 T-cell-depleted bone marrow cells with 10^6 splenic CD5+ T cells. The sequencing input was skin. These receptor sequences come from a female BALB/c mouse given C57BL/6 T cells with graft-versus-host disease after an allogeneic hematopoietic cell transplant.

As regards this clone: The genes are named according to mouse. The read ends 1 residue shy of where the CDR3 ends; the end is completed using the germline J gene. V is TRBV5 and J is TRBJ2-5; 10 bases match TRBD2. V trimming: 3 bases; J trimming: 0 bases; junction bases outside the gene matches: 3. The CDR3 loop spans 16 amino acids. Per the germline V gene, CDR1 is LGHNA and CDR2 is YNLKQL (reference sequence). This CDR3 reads CASSQDWGFNQDTQYF. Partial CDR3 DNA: TGTGCCAGCAGCCAGGACTGGGGGTTTAACCAAGACACCCAGTAC.

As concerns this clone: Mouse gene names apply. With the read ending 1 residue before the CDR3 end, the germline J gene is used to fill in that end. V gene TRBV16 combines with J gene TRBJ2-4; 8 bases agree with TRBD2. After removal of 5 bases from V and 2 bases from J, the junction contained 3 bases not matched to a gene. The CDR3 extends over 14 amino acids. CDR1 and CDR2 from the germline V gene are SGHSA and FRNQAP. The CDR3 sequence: CASSTGGAQNTLYF. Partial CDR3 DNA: TGTGCAAGCAGCACGGGGGGGGCTCAAAACACCTTGTAC.

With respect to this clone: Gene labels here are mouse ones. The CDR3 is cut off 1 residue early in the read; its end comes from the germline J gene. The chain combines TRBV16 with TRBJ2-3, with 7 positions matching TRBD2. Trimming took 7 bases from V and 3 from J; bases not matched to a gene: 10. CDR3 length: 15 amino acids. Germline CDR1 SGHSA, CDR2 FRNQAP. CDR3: CASTLTGAGAETLYF. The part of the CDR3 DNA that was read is TGTGCAAGCACTTTAACTGGGGCGGGGGCAGAAACGCTGTAT.

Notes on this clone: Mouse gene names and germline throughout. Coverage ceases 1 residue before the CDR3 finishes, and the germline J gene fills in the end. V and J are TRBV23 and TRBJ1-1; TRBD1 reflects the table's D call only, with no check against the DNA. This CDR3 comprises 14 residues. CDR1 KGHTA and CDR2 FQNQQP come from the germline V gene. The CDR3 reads CSSSQQGTRTEVFF. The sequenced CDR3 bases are TGCTCCAGCAGTCAACAGGGAACACGCACAGAAGTCTTC.

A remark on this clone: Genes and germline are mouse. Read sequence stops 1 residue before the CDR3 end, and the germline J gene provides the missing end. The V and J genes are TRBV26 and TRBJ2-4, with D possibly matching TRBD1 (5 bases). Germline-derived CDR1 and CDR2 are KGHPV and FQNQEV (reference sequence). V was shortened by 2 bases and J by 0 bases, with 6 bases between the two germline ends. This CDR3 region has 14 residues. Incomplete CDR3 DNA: TGTGCCAGCAGTCTGCAGGGTAGTCAAAACACCTTGTAC. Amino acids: CASSLQGSQNTLY. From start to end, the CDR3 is CASSLQGSQNTLYF.

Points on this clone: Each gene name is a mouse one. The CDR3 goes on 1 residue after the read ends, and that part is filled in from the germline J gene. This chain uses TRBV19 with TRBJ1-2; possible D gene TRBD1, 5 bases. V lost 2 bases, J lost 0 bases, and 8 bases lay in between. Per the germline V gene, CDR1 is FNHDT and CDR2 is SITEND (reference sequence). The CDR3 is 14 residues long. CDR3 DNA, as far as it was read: TGTGCCAGCAGTATTCAGGGTGCAAACTCCGACTACACC. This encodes CASSIQGANSDYT. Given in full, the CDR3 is CASSIQGANSDYTF. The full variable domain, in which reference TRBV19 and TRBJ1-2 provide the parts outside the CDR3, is GGIITQTPKFLIGQEGQKLTLKCQQNFNHDTMYWYRQDSGKGLRLIYYSITENDLQKGDLSEGYDASREKKSSFSLTVTSAQKNEMAVFLCASSIQGANSDYTFGSGTRLLVI.

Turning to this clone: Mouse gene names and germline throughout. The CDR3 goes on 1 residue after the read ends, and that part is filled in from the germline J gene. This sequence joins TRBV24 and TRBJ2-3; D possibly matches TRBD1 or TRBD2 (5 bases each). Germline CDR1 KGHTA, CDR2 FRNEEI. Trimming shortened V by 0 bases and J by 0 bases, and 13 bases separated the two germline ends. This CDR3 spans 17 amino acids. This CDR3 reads CASSLYEGPPSAETLYF. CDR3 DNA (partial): TGTGCCAGCAGTCTGTATGAGGGGCCTCCTAGTGCAGAAACGCTGTAT.

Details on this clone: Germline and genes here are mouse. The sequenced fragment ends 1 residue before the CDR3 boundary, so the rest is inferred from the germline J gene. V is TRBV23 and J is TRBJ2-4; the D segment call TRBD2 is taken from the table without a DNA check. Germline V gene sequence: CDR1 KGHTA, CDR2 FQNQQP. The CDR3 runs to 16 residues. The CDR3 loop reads CSSSPGLGAPQNTLYF. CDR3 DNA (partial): TGCTCCAGCAGTCCTGGACTGGGGGCTCCTCAAAACACCTTGTAC.

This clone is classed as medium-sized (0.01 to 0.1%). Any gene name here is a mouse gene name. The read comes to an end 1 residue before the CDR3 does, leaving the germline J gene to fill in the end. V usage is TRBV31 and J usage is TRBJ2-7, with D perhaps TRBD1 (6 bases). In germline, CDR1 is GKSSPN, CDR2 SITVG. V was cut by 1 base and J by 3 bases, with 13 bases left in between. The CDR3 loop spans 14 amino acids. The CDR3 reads CAWSPPDRSYEQYF. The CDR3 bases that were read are TGTGCCTGGAGTCCTCCCGACAGGAGCTATGAACAGTAC.

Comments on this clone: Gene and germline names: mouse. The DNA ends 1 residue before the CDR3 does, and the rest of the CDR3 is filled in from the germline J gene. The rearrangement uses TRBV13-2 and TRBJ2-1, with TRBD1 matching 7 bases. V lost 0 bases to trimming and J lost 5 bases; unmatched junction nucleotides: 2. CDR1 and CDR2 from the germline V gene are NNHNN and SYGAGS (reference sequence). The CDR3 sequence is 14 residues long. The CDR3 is CASGDDRGDAEQFF. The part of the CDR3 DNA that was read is TGTGCCAGCGGTGATGACAGGGGTGATGCTGAGCAGTTC.